These 27 T cell receptor beta chains were all obtained from the same sample, sequenced in a study of blood T cell repertoires in COVID-19. Method: immunoSEQ multiplex PCR; TCRdb's copy keeps in-frame clones and lacks some. The sample has about 69,000 clones; just under 80% are singletons. Sequencing input: peripheral blood. These TCRs come from a human donor in a cohort sampled during active COVID-19.

The V call is TRBV19, the J call TRBJ2-1; the match to TRBD2 covers 8 bases. The germline gives CDR1 LNHDA, CDR2 SQIVND (reference sequence). After removal of 2 bases from V and 3 bases from J, the junction contained 3 bases not matched to a gene. The length of the CDR3 is 15 residues. CDR3 DNA sequence: TGTGCCAGTAGTATACTACTAGCGGTCTACAATGAGCAGTTCTTC. Its translation: CASSILLAVYNEQFF.

V is TRBV11-2 and J is TRBJ2-7, with a weak D call TRBD1 (6 bases). V dropped 3 bases and J dropped 2 bases, with 11 bases sitting between them. The CDR3 runs 14 residues. Germline CDR1 reads SGHAT; CDR2 reads FQNNGV. The CDR3 region has the DNA TGTGCCAGCAGCTTGGACAGTTACACCTACGAGCAGTACTTC. Its translation is CASSLDSYTYEQYF.

The chain recombines TRBV28 with TRBJ1-2, with D perhaps TRBD1 (6 bases). Trimming stripped 5 bases from V and 4 bases from J, with 17 bases between. This CDR3 has 15 residues. From germline, CDR1 is MDHEN and CDR2 SYDVKM. The CDR3 DNA reads TGTGCCAGCAGTCCCAGACAGGTGATAGTCTATGGCTACACCTTC. This codes for CASSPRQVIVYGYTF.

This clone was counted a few times. The V and J genes are TRBV12-2 and TRBJ1-1; TRBD1 was called by the table and not checked on the DNA. TRBV12-2 is described as a pseudogene. The CDR3 is 15 residues long. This CDR3 reads CASRFFGQTNTEAFF. CDR3 bases: TGTGCAAGTCGCTTCTTCGGACAGACGAACACTGAAGCTTTCTTT.

This chain connects TRBV4-2 to TRBJ1-1; D uncertain. Between the trimmed V and J ends, which lost 1 base and 4 bases, there was a span of 7 bases. The CDR3 is 13 residues long. Germline values: CDR1 LGHNA, CDR2 YNFKEQ. The DNA of the CDR3 is TGTGCCAGCAGCCAAGGTTCGGGCACTGAAGCTTTCTTT. This translates into CASSQGSGTEAFF.

CDR3 bases: TGCGCCAGCAGCCAAGATTCCACAGTCCCAGGGAACACCATATATTTT. Protein product: CASSQDSTVPGNTIYF. The V and J genes are TRBV4-1 and TRBJ1-3; tentatively, D is TRBD1 (5 bases). This CDR3 comprises 16 residues. CDR1 MGHRA and CDR2 YSYEKL come from the germline V gene. The ends were cut back, 0 bases at V and 7 bases at J, with 16 bases in the middle.

V and J are TRBV19 and TRBJ1-5, with 8 bases fitting TRBD1. Trimming took 10 bases from V and 2 from J; bases not matched to a gene: 7. The CDR3 sequence is 14 residues long. CDR1 is LNHDA, CDR2 SQIVND, per germline (reference sequence). This chain's CDR3 is CATTDRAGNQPQHF. CDR3 nucleotides: TGTGCCACTACGGACAGGGCGGGCAATCAGCCCCAGCATTTT.

V usage is TRBV11-3 and J usage is TRBJ2-3; 13 nucleotides agree with TRBD2. V trimming: 5 bases; J trimming: 5 bases; junction bases outside the gene matches: 7. CDR3 size: 16 residues. CDR1 is SGHNT, CDR2 YENEEA, per germline. The CDR3 DNA sequence: TGTGCCAGCAGCGTCGGACTAGCGGGAGAAGGAGATACGCAGTATTTT. It specifies CASSVGLAGEGDTQYF. Drawing the rest from reference TRBV11-3 and TRBJ2-3, the complete variable domain is EAGVVQSPRYKIIEKKQPVAFWCNPISGHNTLYWYLQNLGQGPELLIRYENEEAVDDSQLPKDRFSAERLKGVDSTLKIQPAELGDSAVYLCASSVGLAGEGDTQYFGPGTRLTVL.

The chain joins TRBV19 to TRBJ2-1; 7 bases are shared with TRBD2. Germline lookup yields CDR1 LNHDA and CDR2 SQIVND (reference sequence). CDR3 length: 10 amino acids. J was trimmed by 12 bases and V by 9 bases; bases with no gene match: 5. CDR3: CASSSSGQFF. In DNA form, the CDR3 reads TGTGCCAGCTCCTCTAGCGGGCAGTTCTTC. Variable domain in full (rest from reference TRBV19 and TRBJ2-1): DGGITQSPKYLFRKEGQNVTLSCEQNLNHDAMYWYRQDPGQGLRLIYYSQIVNDFQKGDIAEGYSVSREKKESFPLTVTSAQKNPTAFYLCASSSSGQFFGPGTRLTVL.

This chain joins TRBV5-4 and TRBJ2-1; TRBD2 agrees at 7 bases. The CDR3 sequence is 17 residues long. Germline values: CDR1 SGHNT, CDR2 YYREEE (reference sequence). The junction had 21 bases not matched to a gene; V was cut back by 3 bases and J by 12 bases. In DNA form, the CDR3 reads TGTGCCAGCAGCTCGGAGCGGGGCAGCGGGGATGTCGGAGGGCAGTTCTTC. Its protein is CASSSERGSGDVGGQFF.

The gene calls are TRBV6-5 and TRBJ2-7; 10 nucleotides line up with TRBD1. J lost 6 bases, V lost 4 bases, and 3 bases had no gene match. Germline assignment: CDR1 MNHEY and CDR2 SVGAGI. This CDR3 spans 13 amino acids. CDR3 sequence (DNA): TGTGCCAGCAGTTTCAGACAGGGGGCCGAGCAGTACTTC. It encodes CASSFRQGAEQYF.

This clone was observed a few times. The chain uses TRBV7-2 and TRBJ1-3, with D possibly matching TRBD1 (5 bases). Trimming cost V 2 bases and J 4 bases, with 21 bases left between them. This CDR3 spans 18 amino acids. Germline CDR1 is SGHTA and CDR2 is FQGNSA. The CDR3 here is CASSLSPRTLDYGNTIYF. Written as DNA, the CDR3 is TGTGCCAGCAGCTTATCGCCGAGGACACTGGACTACGGAAACACCATATATTTT. Full variable domain (missing parts from reference TRBV7-2 and TRBJ1-3): GAGVSQSPSNKVTEKGKDVELRCDPISGHTALYWYRQSLGQGLEFLIYFQGNSAPDKSGLPSDRFSAERTGGSVSTLTIQRTQQEDSAVYLCASSLSPRTLDYGNTIYFGEGSWLTVV.

The table lists this clone with a few counts. The chain links TRBV10-3 to TRBJ1-1; D perhaps matches TRBD1 (6 bases). V was trimmed by 10 bases and J by 7 bases, leaving 19 bases between them. Per germline, CDR1 ENHRY and CDR2 SYGVKD. The length of the CDR3 is 13 residues. CDR3 bases: TGTGCCACCCGGGACACCTTAAGGGGTGAAGCTTTCTTT. This codes for CATRDTLRGEAFF.

This clone has a single count. V is TRBV6-6 and J is TRBJ2-7; the match to TRBD1 covers 9 bases. V lost 4 bases and J lost 0; bases outside the gene matches: 4. The germline gives CDR1 MNHNY, CDR2 SVGAGI (reference sequence). The CDR3 has 15 amino acids. CDR3 sequence (DNA): TGTGCCAGCAGTTTTGGGACAGGGCCCTCCTACGAGCAGTACTTC. Its translation: CASSFGTGPSYEQYF.

The V and J genes are TRBV28 and TRBJ2-2, with TRBD2 matching over 9 bases. The CDR3 contains 19 residues. Germline V lookup: CDR1 MDHEN, CDR2 SYDVKM. V was clipped by 0 bases and J by 5 bases; unmatched bases: 13. The CDR3: CASSLWGGLAGISTGELFF. The CDR3 DNA follows: TGTGCCAGCAGTTTATGGGGGGGCCTAGCGGGGATTTCTACCGGGGAGCTGTTTTTT.

The table lists this clone with a few counts. V and J are TRBV6-5 and TRBJ1-2; 8 nucleotides align to TRBD1. Germline-derived CDR1 and CDR2 are MNHEY and SVGAGI. V was pared by 6 bases and J by 8 bases, with 11 bases of the junction left unmatched. There are 14 residues in the CDR3. The CDR3 DNA sequence: TGTGCCAGCAGGACGACAGGACAGGGTAGGGGCTACACCTTC. Translating it yields CASRTTGQGRGYTF.

This chain joins TRBV2 and TRBJ1-1; TRBD1 is a possible D gene (6 bases). Germline CDR1 reads SNHLY; CDR2 reads FYNNEI. This CDR3 spans 12 amino acids. Trimming cost V 8 bases and J 8 bases, with 15 bases left between them. The CDR3 protein is CASHQTGAEAFF. The CDR3 nucleotides are TGTGCCAGCCACCAGACAGGCGCCGAAGCTTTCTTT. The entire variable domain, with the rest obtained from reference TRBV2 and TRBJ1-1, is as follows: EPEVTQTPSHQVTQMGQEVILRCVPISNHLYFYWYRQILGQKVEFLVSFYNNEISEKSEIFDDQFSVERPDGSNFTLKIRSTKLEDSAMYFCASHQTGAEAFFGQGTRLTVV.

V gene TRBV23-1 combines with J gene TRBJ2-2, with 7 bases fitting TRBD2. TRBV23-1 qualifies as an ORF whose function is uncertain. The junction had 17 bases not matched to a gene; V was cut back by 3 bases and J by 1 base. This CDR3 is 20 amino acids long. The DNA of the CDR3 is TGCGCCAGCAGTCAGCCCCCCAAGCGGGGCGGGGCCCAGAACACCGGGGAGCTGTTTTTT. Protein: CASSQPPKRGGAQNTGELFF.

V and J are TRBV25-1 and TRBJ2-7; D perhaps matches TRBD1 (5 bases). Trimming shortened V by 5 bases and J by 0 bases, and 8 bases separated the two germline ends. Germline CDR1 MGHDK, CDR2 SYGVNS. This CDR3 region has 13 residues. The CDR3 spells CASSNRNSYEQYF. DNA of the CDR3: TGTGCCAGCAGTAACAGGAACTCCTACGAGCAGTACTTC.

The chain has TRBV3-1 (or the pseudogene TRBV3-2) and TRBJ2-3; D is perhaps TRBD2 (6 bases). CDR1 LGHDT and CDR2 YNNKEL come from the germline V gene (reference sequence). V gave up 3 bases and J gave up 1 base, with 11 bases separating them. The CDR3 is made up of 15 amino acids. The CDR3: CASSHPRGGTDTQYF. Here the CDR3 DNA reads TGTGCCAGCAGCCACCCGCGGGGAGGCACAGATACGCAGTATTTT.

The J gene is TRBJ1-5, the V gene TRBV18; D perhaps matches TRBD1 (6 bases). Germline-derived CDR1 and CDR2 are KGHSH and LQKENI. Trimming pared 6 bases from V and 4 bases from J, leaving 10 bases between. The CDR3 totals 13 residues. The CDR3 sequence: CASSRQGNQPQHF. CDR3 coding DNA: TGTGCCAGCTCTCGTCAGGGGAATCAGCCCCAGCATTTT.

The chain recombines TRBV18 with TRBJ2-1; D is unresolved. Germline assignment: CDR1 KGHSH and CDR2 LQKENI. The CDR3 is 11 amino acids. V dropped 2 bases and J dropped 8 bases, with 4 bases sitting between them. The CDR3 loop reads CASSPIDEQFF. Here the CDR3 DNA reads TGTGCCAGCTCACCAATCGATGAGCAGTTCTTC.

V and J are TRBV3-1 (or the pseudogene TRBV3-2) and TRBJ2-2; the D is unclear. This CDR3 region has 15 residues. V gave up 1 base and J gave up 4 bases, with 10 bases separating them. Germline V gives CDR1 LGHDT, CDR2 YNNKEL (reference sequence). The CDR3 loop is CASSQGFSGTGELFF. CDR3 in DNA: TGTGCCAGCAGCCAAGGGTTCTCCGGCACCGGGGAGCTGTTTTTT.

In its sample, this clone was seen a few times. This chain connects TRBV11-2 to TRBJ2-7; TRBD2 aligns across 11 bases. Germline loops: CDR1 SGHAT, CDR2 FQNNGV. This CDR3 is built from 14 residues. The trim removed 5 bases at V and 0 bases at J, leaving 0 bases unmatched. The CDR3 loop is CASSTSGSSYEQYF. CDR3 in DNA: TGTGCCAGCAGCACTAGCGGGAGCTCCTACGAGCAGTACTTC.

This chain connects TRBV5-1 to TRBJ2-1; 11 nucleotides align to TRBD1. Germline V gene data show CDR1 as SGHRS and CDR2 as YFSETQ. V trimming: 0 bases; J trimming: 4 bases; junction bases outside the gene matches: 3. CDR3 size: 16 residues. CDR3 loop: CASSLDGTGGYNEQFF. The CDR3, as DNA: TGCGCCAGCAGCTTGGACGGGACAGGGGGGTACAATGAGCAGTTCTTC.

The chain employs TRBV29-1 and TRBJ2-3, with D possibly being TRBD2 (7 bases). Germline lookup yields CDR1 SQVTM and CDR2 ANQGSEA. Trimming left V 4 bases short and J 3 bases short, with 14 bases between. There are 14 residues in the CDR3. The CDR3 reads CSVGGGEGTDTQYF. The CDR3 nucleotides read TGCAGCGTTGGCGGGGGCGAGGGTACAGATACGCAGTATTTT.

The genes are TRBV5-1 and TRBJ2-1; no firm D call. V was clipped by 0 bases and J by 6 bases, with 7 bases between them. The CDR3 is 13 amino acids. From germline, CDR1 is SGHRS and CDR2 YFSETQ. The DNA for the CDR3 is TGCGCCAGCAGCTTGGGGCCCTTCAATGAGCAGTTCTTC. It is translated as CASSLGPFNEQFF.